Listed below are T cell receptor beta chains from one sample, sequenced in a study of blood T cell repertoires in COVID-19. Clones were sequenced by immunoSEQ multiplex PCR, and TCRdb holds only the in-frame ones, with some missing. In the table there are around 200,000 clones, approximately 85% of which are singletons. The sample taken for sequencing was peripheral blood. All receptors come from a woman at least 80 years old with acute or convalescent COVID-19. CDR3s include the opening cysteine and the closing phenylalanine or tryptophan. The D gene is left open where the match is weak. Clone size, where shown, is once, few, many, or a class for clones that have expanded.

clone_size	v_call	d_call	j_call	cdr3_nt	cdr3_aa
.	TRBV9	TRBD1	TRBJ2-3	TGTGCCAGCAGCGTAGCGTCGGACAGGGGGACAGATACGCAGTATTTT	CASSVASDRGTDTQYF
.	TRBV7-2	.	TRBJ1-4	TGTGCCAGCAGCTATTCTGTGACAGAGGCAACTAATGAAAAACTGTTTTTT	CASSYSVTEATNEKLFF
.	TRBV6-2/TRBV6-3	TRBD1	TRBJ1-1	TGTGCCAGCAGTTACGGGGCAGGGGGGACTTTGAGCACTGAAGCTTTCTTT	CASSYGAGGTLSTEAFF
.	TRBV18	TRBD2	TRBJ2-3	TGTGCCAGCTCACCAGCCCTAGCGGATCTCACAGATACGCAGTATTTT	CASSPALADLTDTQYF
.	TRBV2	TRBD2	TRBJ2-1	TGTGCCAGCATCCACGGACGGGGGGAGAATGAGCAGTTCTTC	CASIHGRGENEQFF
.	TRBV5-5	TRBD1	TRBJ1-2	TGTGCCAGCAGCTTTACTGGGGACAGAAGCTACACCTTC	CASSFTGDRSYTF
.	TRBV5-1	TRBD1	TRBJ2-2	TGCGCCACGACGGGGACAGTGAACACCGGGGAGCTGTTTTTT	CATTGTVNTGELFF
.	TRBV7-8	.	TRBJ1-1	TGTGCCAGCAGCTTAGCGCGGAACACTGAAGCTTTCTTT	CASSLARNTEAFF
once	TRBV5-8	TRBD2	TRBJ2-3	TGTGCCAGCAGCTTGGTGGCGGGAGGGCCCACAGATACGCAGTATTTT	CASSLVAGGPTDTQYF
few	TRBV13	.	TRBJ1-1	TGTGCCAGCAGCAGGACACTCTACACTGAAGCTTTCTTT	CASSRTLYTEAFF
once	TRBV5-1	.	TRBJ2-3	TGCGCCAGCAGCTCCCCGGACGGGACTAGCACAGATACGCAGTATTTT	CASSSPDGTSTDTQYF
.	TRBV7-2	.	TRBJ2-5	TGTGCCAGCAGCGCCGAACAGGGGCGGGGGACCCAGTACTTC	CASSAEQGRGTQYF
.	TRBV2	.	TRBJ2-7	TGTGCCAGCAAGCGTTCAGCTCTCGGGGAGCAGTACTTC	CASKRSALGEQYF
.	TRBV10-3	TRBD2	TRBJ2-5	TGTGCCATCAGTGACATAGCGGGGGGCAGGGAGACCCAGTACTTC	CAISDIAGGRETQYF
.	TRBV21-1	.	TRBJ1-6	TGTGCCAGCAGCCCCGACCCAGGACAGAGCTCCTATAATTCACCCCTCCACTTT	CASSPDPGQSSYNSPLHF
.	TRBV7-9	.	TRBJ1-6	TGTGCCAGCAGCCGGGGGGTTCCGAATTCACCCCTCCACTTT	CASSRGVPNSPLHF
.	TRBV6-2/TRBV6-3	TRBD1	TRBJ1-1	TGTGCCAGCAGCCCTGGGACAGGCTTTTCGCTCACTGAAGCTTTCTTT	CASSPGTGFSLTEAFF
.	TRBV7-2	.	TRBJ1-1	TGTGCCAGCAGCTTAGTATCGGGGGACACTGAAGCTTTCTTT	CASSLVSGDTEAFF
.	TRBV7-2	TRBD2	TRBJ2-7	TGTGCCAGCAGCTTAGGGGCGGGAGAGGGATACGAGCAGTACTTC	CASSLGAGEGYEQYF
.	TRBV18	.	TRBJ1-6	TGTGCCAGCTCACCAATGGCCGAGAGGCTTTCACCCCTCCACTTT	CASSPMAERLSPLHF
.	TRBV4-1	.	TRBJ2-7	TGCGCCAGCAGCCAAGATCTGGCGGGGCGCCCTCTGGACGAGCAGTACTTC	CASSQDLAGRPLDEQYF
.	TRBV5-1	.	TRBJ2-6	TGCGCCAGCAGCCCCCGGGGTACTGGGGCCAACGTCCTGACTTTC	CASSPRGTGANVLTF
.	TRBV19	.	TRBJ1-1	TGTGCCAGTAGTCCCTCTACTGACACTGAAGCTTTCTTT	CASSPSTDTEAFF
.	TRBV3-1/TRBV3-2	.	TRBJ2-7	TGTGCCAGCAGCCAAGCGCGGAGCTCCTACGAGCAGTACTTC	CASSQARSSYEQYF
.	TRBV5-1	.	TRBJ1-1	TGCGCCAGCAGAAACCAGATGAACACTGAAGCTTTCTTT	CASRNQMNTEAFF
.	TRBV20-1	TRBD2	TRBJ2-5	TGCAGTGCTAGTCGGACTAGCGGGGGGCGTCAAGAGACCCAGTACTTC	CSASRTSGGRQETQYF
.	TRBV6-2/TRBV6-3	TRBD1	TRBJ2-1	TGTGCCAGCAGTTACTCAGGTCCTGGGACAGCCTACAATGAGCAGTTCTTC	CASSYSGPGTAYNEQFF
few	TRBV9	TRBD1	TRBJ2-7	TGTGCCAGCAGCGTAGGGGGACAGGGGAGCGCCTACGAGCAGTACTTC	CASSVGGQGSAYEQYF
few	TRBV3-1/TRBV3-2	.	TRBJ1-6	TGTGCCAGCAGCCAAGCGCCCCAGTTGTTGAATTCACCCCTCCACTTT	CASSQAPQLLNSPLHF
few	TRBV6-5	.	TRBJ2-7	TGTGCCAGCAGGTACGCATCAGGTCTCTCCTACGAGCAGTACTTC	CASRYASGLSYEQYF
.	TRBV4-3	TRBD2	TRBJ2-1	TGCGCCAGCAGCCAAGATTGGTCACCCGGACTAGCGGGGGGGACCTACAATGAGCAGTTCTTC	CASSQDWSPGLAGGTYNEQFF
.	TRBV5-1	.	TRBJ1-1	TGCGCCAGCAGCTTGGATGAAGGAGCCAACACTGAAGCTTTCTTT	CASSLDEGANTEAFF
few	TRBV6-5	.	TRBJ2-5	TGTGCCAGCAGTTACTCGGGCGGGCAAGAGACCCAGTACTTC	CASSYSGGQETQYF
once	TRBV9	.	TRBJ2-3	TGTGCCAGCAGCGTCTCCAGCGGAGGGGTGGATACGCAGTATTTT	CASSVSSGGVDTQYF
.	TRBV5-5	.	TRBJ2-5	TGTGCCAGCAGCGGGGGGTTTGAAACCCAAGAGACCCAGTACTTC	CASSGGFETQETQYF
.	TRBV18	.	TRBJ2-3	TGTGCCAGCTCACCCGGACAGCGCCGCACAGATACGCAGTATTTT	CASSPGQRRTDTQYF
.	TRBV11-2	TRBD2	TRBJ2-3	TGTGCCAGCAGCTCCCTTGCGCGGGGGGACGATACGCAGTATTTT	CASSSLARGDDTQYF
once	TRBV4-1	.	TRBJ1-4	TGCGCCAGCAGCCCCCGGGACACCACGGGAAAACTGTTTTTT	CASSPRDTTGKLFF
.	TRBV6-2/TRBV6-3	.	TRBJ1-2	TGTGCCAGCAGTTACGGGGCAGACTATGGCTACACCTTC	CASSYGADYGYTF
.	TRBV5-1	.	TRBJ1-6	TGCGCCAGCAGCTTAGGGGGTATCGGTAATTCACCCCTCCACTTT	CASSLGGIGNSPLHF
.	TRBV19	.	TRBJ2-6	TGTGCCAGTAGTATATGGGGTGACAGCTCTGGGGCCAACGTCCTGACTTTC	CASSIWGDSSGANVLTF
.	TRBV2	TRBD1	TRBJ2-5	TGTGCCAGCAAACGACAGGGCAGGGAGACCCAGTACTTC	CASKRQGRETQYF
.	TRBV3-1/TRBV3-2	.	TRBJ1-1	TGTGCCAGCAGCCAAGATCCAGCCGAGGCTGAAGCTTTCTTT	CASSQDPAEAEAFF
.	TRBV14	.	TRBJ1-2	TGTGCCAGCAGCAACAGGGCGGTCTATGGCTACACCTTC	CASSNRAVYGYTF
.	TRBV7-2	.	TRBJ1-5	TGTGCCAGCAGCTTAGCGGGGCTTAGAGAGCCCCAGCATTTT	CASSLAGLREPQHF
.	TRBV19	.	TRBJ2-3	TGTGCCAGTAGTATAGGGGGGGTCATCATCACAGATACGCAGTATTTT	CASSIGGVIITDTQYF
.	TRBV2	.	TRBJ2-6	TGTGCCAGCAATACAGACAGAAGAGGGGCCAACGTCCTGACTTTC	CASNTDRRGANVLTF
.	TRBV25-1	.	TRBJ2-7	TGTGTATCGATGGCTGCCAACTACGAGCAGTACTTC	CVSMAANYEQYF
once	TRBV7-2	.	TRBJ1-4	TGTGCCAGCAGCTTAATTGTGGCAACAACTAATGAAAAACTGTTTTTT	CASSLIVATTNEKLFF
.	TRBV7-9	TRBD1	TRBJ1-2	TGTGCCAGCAGCTTGACAGGGACCTATGGCTACACCTTC	CASSLTGTYGYTF
once	TRBV6-5	.	TRBJ1-5	TGTGCCAGCAGTAACTACAGATTTTCCAGCAATCAGCCCCAGCATTTT	CASSNYRFSSNQPQHF
.	TRBV3-1/TRBV3-2	.	TRBJ1-2	TGTGCCAGCAGCCAAGCGGGCCACCAGGGAGGGTATGGCTACACCTTC	CASSQAGHQGGYGYTF
.	TRBV3-1/TRBV3-2	.	TRBJ2-3	TGTGCCAGCAGCCAGACAGTGCCCGCAGATACGCAGTATTTT	CASSQTVPADTQYF
.	TRBV5-1	.	TRBJ2-1	TGCGCCAGCAGCTTGGCCTCTTCGACACCAGAGCAGTTCTTC	CASSLASSTPEQFF
.	TRBV5-1	TRBD1	TRBJ1-2	TGCGCCAGCAGCCTGACAGGGGGAGATGCCACCTATGGCTACACCTTC	CASSLTGGDATYGYTF
.	TRBV4-1	.	TRBJ1-5	TGCGCCAGCAGCGAGAGGGATCGACCCCAGCATTTT	CASSERDRPQHF
.	TRBV5-4	.	TRBJ2-7	TGTGCCAGCAGCTTGAGGGGGAAGCACGAGCAGTACTTC	CASSLRGKHEQYF
.	TRBV7-2	.	TRBJ1-2	TGTGCCAGCAGCTTCCCGAGGGAAAGGACGAAGGGGGAGCGTGGCTACACCTTC	CASSFPRERTKGERGYTF